Sequencing of this T cell receptor (beta chain) was carried out in a study of shared T cell receptors in the human thymus (dated by TCRdb to about 2021). In terms of the full investigation: The study examined how the human thymus generates shared, self-reactive T-cell receptor alpha chains.

Concerning this clone: This clone's antigen is unknown. Within one base of it there is no much larger clone, and no base qualities were kept.

The library came from the immunoSEQ multiplex PCR assay. In TCRdb, the immuneACCESS table is reduced to in-frame sequences with V and J assigned. These tables do not hold every clone; where another copy was compared, an unresolved V gene accounts for under half, and the others remain unexplained. The sample has some 720,000 clones on record, roughly 88% of them singletons. 0.0085% to 0.012% of the sample goes to the ten largest clones. The same data also contributed to another study, on human thymus T cells. The second source states: Donors were immunologically healthy infants undergoing open corrective cardiac surgery for congenital heart defects in Finland. Thymus tissue was obtained as surgical resects removed during corrective cardiac surgery. Both the thymic and the peripheral blood repertoires appeared to show biased V and J gene segment usage. The related research reported highly overlapping thymic TCR repertoires among unrelated individuals. TCR alpha and beta repertoires from about eight infant thymus samples and a few related peripheral blood samples were characterized in the study. Donor ages ranged from roughly 6 to 250 days, and the cohort comprised 5 to 7 male and two female infants. After being mechanically released from the tissue, thymocytes were kept at -70 degrees C in pellets of about 8.5-32 million cells. A QIAsymphony instrument was used to extract genomic DNA from the frozen cell pellets. The immunoSEQ multiplex PCR assay was used to amplify the TCRB and TCRAD loci from a standardized quantity of quality-controlled genomic DNA. The V(D)J region was spanned by amplicons of a length sufficient to cover the CDR3 and to identify V and J genes. The amplicons were sequenced on an Illumina platform via the commercial immunoSEQ service. Primer bias and sequencing errors were corrected as previously described, and TCRAD and TCRB definitions were based on the IMGT database. Repertoires were analysed with immunoSEQ Analyzer 3.0 and VDJTools, covering basic statistics, V/J segment usage, diversity estimates, rarefaction and pairwise overlap. To estimate diversity, the Chao1, ChaoE, Efron-Thisted, Shannon and inverse Simpson indices were applied, and diversity was also estimated on datasets down-sampled to the smallest sample. Repertoire overlap was assessed by strict matching of CDR3 nucleotide sequence, V gene and J gene, and clustering was done by Jaccard-based multidimensional scaling. On average, thymus samples gave 750,000 to 1,000,000 unique TCRB clonotypes, whereas blood samples gave about 84,000.

This TCR derives from a boy under three years old with a congenital heart defect. Donor details come from another sample of the same person, matched by shared clones. The sequencing input was thymocytes.

The nucleotides read TGTGCCAGTAGTAGCAGGGAAACTGAAGCTTTCTTT. Its protein product is CASSSRETEAFF. Here the chain combines TRBV19 and TRBJ1-1; TRBD1 could be the D gene, as 5 bases match. From a lookup of the germline V gene (reference sequence), CDR1 and CDR2 are LNHDA and SQIVND. From the cysteine through the phenylalanine, the CDR3 covers 12 amino acids. Only the CDR3 DNA stays, 36 bases, in frame from base 1. At the junction V is shortened by 4 bases and J by 5 bases, with 8 bases in between.